Presented here are 15 T cell receptor beta chains from one specimen sequenced in a study of shared clonotypes between healthy human individuals. TCRdb's copy holds only in-frame clones and misses some; the assay was immunoSEQ multiplex PCR. The sample lists some 2.3 million clones; 85% to 95% were seen once. The sequencing sample was made of naive CD4+ T cells from PBMCs. Subset: CD45RA+ positively selected. The receptor source for this set is a man aged 18 to 29 in good health. Some clones in this sample may be carry-over from other donors' samples.

This chain links TRBV13 with TRBJ1-1; D is perhaps TRBD1 (6 bases). This CDR3 contains 12 residues. In germline, CDR1 is PRHDT, CDR2 FYEKMQ (reference sequence). V was cut by 3 bases and J by 8 bases, with 10 bases left in between. CDR3 region: CASSFPGTEAFF. Written as DNA, the CDR3 is TGTGCCAGCAGCTTCCCCGGGACAGAAGCTTTCTTT. The full variable domain, in which reference TRBV13 and TRBJ1-1 provide the parts outside the CDR3, is AAGVIQSPRHLIKEKRETATLKCYPIPRHDTVYWYQQGPGQDPQFLISFYEKMQSDKGSIPDRFSAQQFSDYHSELNMSSLELGDSALYFCASSFPGTEAFFGQGTRLTVV.

On this clone: Other DNA variants within this sample encode the same CDR3. The J gene is TRBJ1-2, the V gene TRBV19; possibly TRBD1 for D (6 bases). The CDR3 runs to 13 residues. From germline, CDR1 is LNHDA and CDR2 SQIVND (reference sequence). Trimming took 2 bases from V and 4 from J, leaving 8 bases between them. The CDR3 nucleotides are TGTGCCAGTAGTATAAACAGGGCCTATGGCTACACCTTC. It encodes CASSINRAYGYTF. Combining the CDR3 with reference TRBV19 and TRBJ1-2 gives the whole variable domain DGGITQSPKYLFRKEGQNVTLSCEQNLNHDAMYWYRQDPGQGLRLIYYSQIVNDFQKGDIAEGYSVSREKKESFPLTVTSAQKNPTAFYLCASSINRAYGYTFGSGTRLTVV.

This chain links TRBV2 with TRBJ2-7, with D uncertain. V lost 7 bases, J lost 2 bases, and 9 bases lay in between. The CDR3 is 12 residues long. Germline CDR1 reads SNHLY; CDR2 reads FYNNEI. CDR3: CASKTVPYEQYF. The DNA of the CDR3 is TGTGCCAGCAAGACGGTTCCCTACGAGCAGTACTTC.

The chain couples TRBV6-5 to TRBJ1-2, with D possibly TRBD1 on 5 matching bases. Germline assignment: CDR1 MNHEY and CDR2 SVGAGI. The CDR3 is 14 amino acids. V dropped 6 bases and J dropped 2 bases, with 13 bases sitting between them. For the CDR3, the DNA is TGTGCCAGCAGCCCCGCGTGGGGGAACTATGGCTACACCTTC. Translation gives CASSPAWGNYGYTF.

The CDR3 DNA reads TGTGCCATCTCTAGGGGCGGGGACACTGAAGCTTTCTTT. Residues: CAISRGGDTEAFF. This chain links TRBV10-3 with TRBJ1-1; TRBD1 is a possible D gene (5 bases). From germline, CDR1 is ENHRY and CDR2 SYGVKD. CDR3 size: 13 residues. V lost 8 bases and J lost 3, with 13 bases in between.

The chain combines TRBV2 with TRBJ2-5; TRBD2 agrees at 7 bases. The CDR3 has 14 amino acids. J lost 1 base, V lost 10 bases, and 9 bases had no gene match. From germline, CDR1 is SNHLY and CDR2 FYNNEI. The CDR3 DNA is TGTGCCACGAGCCGGGGAGGGGCCCAAGAGACCCAGTACTTC. It yields the protein CATSRGGAQETQYF.

The rearrangement links TRBV5-6 to TRBJ1-2; possibly TRBD1 for D (6 bases). There are 15 residues in the CDR3. Germline assignment: CDR1 SGHDT and CDR2 YYEEEE. The V end was cut by 4 bases, the J end by 4 bases, with 17 bases between. The CDR3 is CASSPGQPGGYGYTF. CDR3 nucleotide sequence: TGTGCCAGCAGCCCCGGACAGCCTGGGGGCTATGGCTACACCTTC.

The chain employs TRBV6-1 and TRBJ2-1, with D possibly TRBD1 on 5 matching bases. In germline, CDR1 is MNHNS, CDR2 SASEGT. V lost 3 bases and J 0 bases, leaving 9 bases between the germline ends. The CDR3 runs to 15 residues. The CDR3 reads CASSEGPSSYNEQFF. CDR3 nucleotide sequence: TGTGCCAGCAGTGAGGGGCCTAGCTCCTACAATGAGCAGTTCTTC.

The chain uses TRBV7-2 and TRBJ2-5; possibly TRBD2 for D (6 bases). Trimming cost V 1 base and J 4 bases, with 13 bases left between them. From germline, CDR1 is SGHTA and CDR2 FQGNSA. This CDR3 has 15 residues. The CDR3 reads CASSLGAGLPETQYF. DNA of the CDR3: TGTGCCAGCAGCTTAGGGGCGGGGCTCCCAGAGACCCAGTACTTC. Full variable domain (missing parts from reference TRBV7-2 and TRBJ2-5): GAGVSQSPSNKVTEKGKDVELRCDPISGHTALYWYRQSLGQGLEFLIYFQGNSAPDKSGLPSDRFSAERTGGSVSTLTIQRTQQEDSAVYLCASSLGAGLPETQYFGPGTRLLVL.

The chain couples TRBV18 to TRBJ2-7; D remains ambiguous. The CDR3 length is 12 residues. The germline CDR1 and CDR2 sequences are KGHSH and LQKENI. V shed 6 bases and J shed 5 bases, with 11 bases lying between them. As DNA, the CDR3 is TGTGCCAGCTCCGACAACGTCGACGAGCAGTACTTC. This encodes CASSDNVDEQYF.

This clone came up once. The chain uses TRBV27 and TRBJ1-5, with TRBD1 as a possible D gene (6 bases). Trimming removed 3 bases at V and 4 bases at J, with 7 bases between. The length of the CDR3 is 13 residues. Germline CDR1 reads MNHEY; CDR2 reads SMNVEV (reference sequence). For the CDR3, the DNA is TGTGCCAGCAGTTTTGGACAGAATCAGCCCCAGCATTTT. Translated, it gives CASSFGQNQPQHF.

This clone was recorded once. V gene TRBV15 combines with J gene TRBJ2-4, with D unclear. Germline CDR1 LNHNV, CDR2 YYDKDF (reference sequence). The CDR3 has 14 amino acids. Trimming left V 0 bases short and J 6 bases short, with 9 bases between. The DNA of the CDR3 is TGTGCCACCAGCAGAGATCACGGCGGAAACATTCAGTACTTC. Amino acids: CATSRDHGGNIQYF.

The chain combines TRBV25-1 with TRBJ1-4; D unclear. CDR1 and CDR2 from the germline V gene are MGHDK and SYGVNS. V lost 3 bases to trimming and J lost 8 bases, with 16 bases between them. The CDR3 is 15 residues long. The CDR3 region has the DNA TGTGCCAGCAGTGATCCGCGGGGAACGGGGGAAAAACTGTTTTTT. Its translation: CASSDPRGTGEKLFF.

The rearrangement uses TRBV6-5 and TRBJ2-1; 8 nucleotides agree with TRBD2. CDR1 is MNHEY and CDR2 is SVGAGI in the germline V gene. The CDR3 length is 16 residues. V lost 2 bases, J lost 3 bases, and 6 bases stayed unmatched. As DNA, the CDR3 is TGTGCCAGCAGTTACGCCGGCGGGAGGCTCTACAATGAGCAGTTCTTC. It specifies CASSYAGGRLYNEQFF.

A note on this clone: Other nucleotide sequences in the sample specify the same CDR3. The chain couples TRBV5-1 to TRBJ1-1; D is undetermined. Germline-derived CDR1 and CDR2 are SGHRS and YFSETQ. This CDR3 comprises 13 residues. Trimming left V 1 base short and J 1 base short, with 5 bases between. This CDR3 is CASSLMQNTEAFF. Here the CDR3 DNA reads TGCGCCAGCAGCTTGATGCAGAACACTGAAGCTTTCTTT.